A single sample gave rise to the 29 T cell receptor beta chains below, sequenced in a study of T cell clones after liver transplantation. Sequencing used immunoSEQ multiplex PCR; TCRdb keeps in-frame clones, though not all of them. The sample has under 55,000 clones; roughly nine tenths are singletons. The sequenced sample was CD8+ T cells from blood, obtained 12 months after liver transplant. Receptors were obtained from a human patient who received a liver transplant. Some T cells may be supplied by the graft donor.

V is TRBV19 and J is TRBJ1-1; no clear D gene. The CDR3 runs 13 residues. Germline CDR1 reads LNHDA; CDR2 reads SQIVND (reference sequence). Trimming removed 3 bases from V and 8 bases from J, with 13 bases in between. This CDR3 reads CASSMGGSGEAFF. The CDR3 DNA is TGTGCCAGTAGTATGGGCGGGAGTGGCGAAGCTTTCTTT.

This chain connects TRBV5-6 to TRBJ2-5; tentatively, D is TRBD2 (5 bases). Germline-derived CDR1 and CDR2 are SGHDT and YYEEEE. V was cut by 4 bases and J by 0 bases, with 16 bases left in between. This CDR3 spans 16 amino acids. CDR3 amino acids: CASSPGVAPDQETQYF. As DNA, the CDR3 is TGTGCCAGCAGCCCCGGGGTAGCGCCCGACCAAGAGACCCAGTACTTC.

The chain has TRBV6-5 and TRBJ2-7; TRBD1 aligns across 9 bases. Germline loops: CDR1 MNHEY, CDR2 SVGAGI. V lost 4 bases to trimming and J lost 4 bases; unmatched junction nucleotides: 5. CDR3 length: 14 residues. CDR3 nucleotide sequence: TGTGCCAGCAGTTCTAAGGGACAGGGTTACGAGCAGTACTTC. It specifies CASSSKGQGYEQYF.

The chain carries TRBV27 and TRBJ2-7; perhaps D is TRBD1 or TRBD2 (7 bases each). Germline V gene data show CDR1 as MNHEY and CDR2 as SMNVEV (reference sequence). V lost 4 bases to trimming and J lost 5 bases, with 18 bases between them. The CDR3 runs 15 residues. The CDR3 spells CASSSAGQRFHEQYF. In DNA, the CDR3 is TGTGCCAGCAGTTCAGCGGGACAGAGGTTCCACGAGCAGTACTTC.

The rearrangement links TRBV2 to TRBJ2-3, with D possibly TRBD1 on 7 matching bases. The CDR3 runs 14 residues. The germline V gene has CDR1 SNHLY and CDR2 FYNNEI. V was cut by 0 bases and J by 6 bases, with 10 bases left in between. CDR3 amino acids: CASSEARGTDTQYF. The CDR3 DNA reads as TGTGCCAGCAGTGAAGCCAGGGGGACTGATACGCAGTATTTT.

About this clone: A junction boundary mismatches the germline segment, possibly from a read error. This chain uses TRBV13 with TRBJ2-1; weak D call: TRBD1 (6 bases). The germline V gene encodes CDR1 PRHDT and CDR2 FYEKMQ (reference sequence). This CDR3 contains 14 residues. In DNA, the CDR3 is TGTGCCAGCAGCCTAGGGGGATCCGACAATGAGCAGTTCTTC. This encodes CASSLGGSDNEQFF.

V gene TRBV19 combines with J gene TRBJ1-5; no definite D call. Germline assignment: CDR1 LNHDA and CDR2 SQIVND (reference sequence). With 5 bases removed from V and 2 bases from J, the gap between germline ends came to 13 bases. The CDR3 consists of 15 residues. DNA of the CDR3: TGTGCCAGTAGTCCCACCGGCGAGGGCAATCAGCCCCAGCATTTT. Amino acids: CASSPTGEGNQPQHF. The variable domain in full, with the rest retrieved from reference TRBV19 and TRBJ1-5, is DGGITQSPKYLFRKEGQNVTLSCEQNLNHDAMYWYRQDPGQGLRLIYYSQIVNDFQKGDIAEGYSVSREKKESFPLTVTSAQKNPTAFYLCASSPTGEGNQPQHFGDGTRLSIL.

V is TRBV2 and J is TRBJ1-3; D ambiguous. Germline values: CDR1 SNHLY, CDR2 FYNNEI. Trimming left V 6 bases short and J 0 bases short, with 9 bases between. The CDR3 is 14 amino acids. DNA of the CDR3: TGTGCCAGCAGCTACGGGGACTCTGGAAACACCATATATTTT. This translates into CASSYGDSGNTIYF.

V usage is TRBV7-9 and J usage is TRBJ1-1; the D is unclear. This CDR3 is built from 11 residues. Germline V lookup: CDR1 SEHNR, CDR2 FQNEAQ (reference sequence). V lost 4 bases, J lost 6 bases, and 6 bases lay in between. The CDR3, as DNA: TGTGCCAGCAGCTCGACACCTGAAGCTTTCTTT. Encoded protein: CASSSTPEAFF.

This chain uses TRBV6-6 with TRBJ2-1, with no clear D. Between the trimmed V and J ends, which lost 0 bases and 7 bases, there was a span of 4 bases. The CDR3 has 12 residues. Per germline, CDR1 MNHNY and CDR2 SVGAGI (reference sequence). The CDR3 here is CASSYSGNEQFF. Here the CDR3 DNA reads TGTGCCAGCAGTTACTCGGGGAATGAGCAGTTCTTC.

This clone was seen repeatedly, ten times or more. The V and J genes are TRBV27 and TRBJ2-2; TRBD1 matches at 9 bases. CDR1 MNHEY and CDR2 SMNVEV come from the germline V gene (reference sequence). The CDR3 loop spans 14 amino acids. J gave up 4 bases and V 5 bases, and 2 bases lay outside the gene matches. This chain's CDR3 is CASSGQGSTGELFF. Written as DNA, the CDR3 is TGTGCCAGCAGTGGACAGGGGAGCACCGGGGAGCTGTTTTTT.

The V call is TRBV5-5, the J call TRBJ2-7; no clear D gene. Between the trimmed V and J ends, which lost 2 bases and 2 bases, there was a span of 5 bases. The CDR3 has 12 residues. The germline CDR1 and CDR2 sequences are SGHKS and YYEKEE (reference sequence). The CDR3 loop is CASSFLTYEQYF. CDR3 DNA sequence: TGTGCCAGCAGCTTTTTGACCTACGAGCAGTACTTC.

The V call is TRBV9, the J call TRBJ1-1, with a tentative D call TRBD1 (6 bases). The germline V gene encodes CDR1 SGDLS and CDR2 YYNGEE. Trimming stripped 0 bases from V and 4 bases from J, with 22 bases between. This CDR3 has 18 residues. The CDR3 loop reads CASSVGREGGAEATEAFF. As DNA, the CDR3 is TGTGCCAGCAGCGTAGGCCGGGAAGGGGGGGCAGAGGCCACTGAAGCTTTCTTT.

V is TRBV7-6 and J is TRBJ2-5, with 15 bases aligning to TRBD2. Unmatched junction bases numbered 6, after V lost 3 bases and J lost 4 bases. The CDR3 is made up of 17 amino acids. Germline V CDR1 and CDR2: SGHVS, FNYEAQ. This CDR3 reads CASSFGLAGGPRETQYF. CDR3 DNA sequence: TGTGCCAGCAGCTTCGGACTAGCGGGAGGGCCCCGAGAGACCCAGTACTTC.

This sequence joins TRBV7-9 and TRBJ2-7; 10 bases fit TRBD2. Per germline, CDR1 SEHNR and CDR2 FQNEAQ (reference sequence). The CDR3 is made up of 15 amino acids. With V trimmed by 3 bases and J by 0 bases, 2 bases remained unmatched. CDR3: CASSFSSGSSYEQYF. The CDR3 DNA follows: TGTGCCAGCAGCTTCTCTAGCGGGAGCTCCTACGAGCAGTACTTC.

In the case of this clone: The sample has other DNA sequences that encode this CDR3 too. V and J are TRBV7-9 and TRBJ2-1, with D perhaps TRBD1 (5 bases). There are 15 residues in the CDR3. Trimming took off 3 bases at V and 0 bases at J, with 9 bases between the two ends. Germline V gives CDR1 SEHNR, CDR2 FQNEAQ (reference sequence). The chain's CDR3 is CASSLPGSSYNEQFF. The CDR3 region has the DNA TGTGCCAGCAGCTTGCCAGGGTCCTCCTACAATGAGCAGTTCTTC. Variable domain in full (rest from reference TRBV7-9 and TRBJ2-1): DTGVSQNPRHKITKRGQNVTFRCDPISEHNRLYWYRQTLGQGPEFLTYFQNEAQLEKSRLLSDRFSAERPKGSFSTLEIQRTEQGDSAMYLCASSLPGSSYNEQFFGPGTRLTVL.

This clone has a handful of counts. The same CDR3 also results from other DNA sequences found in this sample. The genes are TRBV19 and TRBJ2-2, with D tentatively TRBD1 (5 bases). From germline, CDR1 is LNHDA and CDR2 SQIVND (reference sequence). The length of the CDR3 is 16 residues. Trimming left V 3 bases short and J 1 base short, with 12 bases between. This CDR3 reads CASSIPQGLNTGELFF. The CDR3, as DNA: TGTGCCAGTAGTATCCCGCAGGGCCTGAACACCGGGGAGCTGTTTTTT.

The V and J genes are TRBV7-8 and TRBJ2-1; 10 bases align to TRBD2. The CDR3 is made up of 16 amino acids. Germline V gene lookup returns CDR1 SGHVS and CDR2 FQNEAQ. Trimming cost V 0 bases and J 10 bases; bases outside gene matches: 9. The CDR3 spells CASSLAGVAGGQEQFF. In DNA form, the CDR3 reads TGTGCCAGCAGCTTAGCGGGGGTAGCGGGAGGACAAGAGCAGTTCTTC.

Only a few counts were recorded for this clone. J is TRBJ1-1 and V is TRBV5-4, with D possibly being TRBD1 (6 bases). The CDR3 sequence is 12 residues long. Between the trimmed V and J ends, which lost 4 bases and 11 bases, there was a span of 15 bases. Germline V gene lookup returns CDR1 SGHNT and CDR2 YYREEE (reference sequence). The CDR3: CASSPTGAQAFF. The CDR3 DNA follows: TGTGCCAGCAGCCCGACGGGGGCTCAGGCTTTCTTT.

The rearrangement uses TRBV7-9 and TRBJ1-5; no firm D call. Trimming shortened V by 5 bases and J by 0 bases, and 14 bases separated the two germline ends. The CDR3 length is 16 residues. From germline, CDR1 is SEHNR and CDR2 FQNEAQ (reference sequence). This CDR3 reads CASSRTDGDSNQPQHF. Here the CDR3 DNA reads TGTGCCAGCAGCCGCACGGACGGAGATAGCAATCAGCCCCAGCATTTT.

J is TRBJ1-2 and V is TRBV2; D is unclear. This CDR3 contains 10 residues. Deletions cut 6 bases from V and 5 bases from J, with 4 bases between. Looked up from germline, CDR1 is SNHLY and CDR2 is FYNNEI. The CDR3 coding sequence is TGTGCCAGCAGCCTGTATGGCTACACCTTC. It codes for CASSLYGYTF. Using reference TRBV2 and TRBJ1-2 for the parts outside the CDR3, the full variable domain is EPEVTQTPSHQVTQMGQEVILRCVPISNHLYFYWYRQILGQKVEFLVSFYNNEISEKSEIFDDQFSVERPDGSNFTLKIRSTKLEDSAMYFCASSLYGYTFGSGTRLTVV.

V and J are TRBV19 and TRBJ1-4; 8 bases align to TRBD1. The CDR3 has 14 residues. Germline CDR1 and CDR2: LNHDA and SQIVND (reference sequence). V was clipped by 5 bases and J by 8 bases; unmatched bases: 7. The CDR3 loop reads CASSFQGANEKLFF. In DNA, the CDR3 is TGTGCCAGTAGTTTTCAGGGGGCGAACGAAAAACTGTTTTTT.

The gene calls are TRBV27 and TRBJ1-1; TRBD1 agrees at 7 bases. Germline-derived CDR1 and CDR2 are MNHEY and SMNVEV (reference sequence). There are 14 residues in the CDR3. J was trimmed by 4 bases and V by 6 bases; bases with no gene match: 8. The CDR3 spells CASSPGGGLTEAFF. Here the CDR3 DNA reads TGTGCCAGCAGCCCTGGAGGGGGCCTCACTGAAGCTTTCTTT.

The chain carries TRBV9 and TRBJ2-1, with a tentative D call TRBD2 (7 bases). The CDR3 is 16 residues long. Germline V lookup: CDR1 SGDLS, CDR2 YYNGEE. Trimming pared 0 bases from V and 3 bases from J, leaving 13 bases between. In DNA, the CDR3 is TGTGCCAGCAGCGTAGGGGGCGGGGGCCGCTACAATGAGCAGTTCTTC. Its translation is CASSVGGGGRYNEQFF.

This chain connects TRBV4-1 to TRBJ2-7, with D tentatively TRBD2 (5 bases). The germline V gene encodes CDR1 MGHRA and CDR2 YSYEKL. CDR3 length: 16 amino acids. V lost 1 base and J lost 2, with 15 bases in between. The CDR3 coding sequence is TGCGCCAGCAGCCAAGGAGCGGACTTCCCAACCTACGAGCAGTACTTC. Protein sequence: CASSQGADFPTYEQYF.

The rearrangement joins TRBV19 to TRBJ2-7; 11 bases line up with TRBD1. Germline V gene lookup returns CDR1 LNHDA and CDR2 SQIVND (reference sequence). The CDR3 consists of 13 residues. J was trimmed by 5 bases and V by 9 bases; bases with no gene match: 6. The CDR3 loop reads CASGTGGSHEQYF. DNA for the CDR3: TGTGCCAGCGGGACAGGGGGGAGTCACGAGCAGTACTTC.

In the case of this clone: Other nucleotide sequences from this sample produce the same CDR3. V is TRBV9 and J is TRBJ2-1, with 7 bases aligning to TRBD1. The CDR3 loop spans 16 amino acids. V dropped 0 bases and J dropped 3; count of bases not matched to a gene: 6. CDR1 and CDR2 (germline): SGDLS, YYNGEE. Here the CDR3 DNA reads TGTGCCAGCAGCGTAGTCGGGACAGTCAGCTACAATGAGCAGTTCTTC. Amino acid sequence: CASSVVGTVSYNEQFF.

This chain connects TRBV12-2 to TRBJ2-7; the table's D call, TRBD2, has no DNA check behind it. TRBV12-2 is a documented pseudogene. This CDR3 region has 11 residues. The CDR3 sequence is CASRLRRGQYF. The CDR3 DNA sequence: TGTGCAAGTCGCCTCCGGCGGGGTCAGTACTTC.

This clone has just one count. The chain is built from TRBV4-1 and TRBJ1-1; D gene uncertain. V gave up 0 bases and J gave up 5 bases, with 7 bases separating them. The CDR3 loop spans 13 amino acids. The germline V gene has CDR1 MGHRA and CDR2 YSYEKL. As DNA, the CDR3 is TGCGCCAGCAGCCAAGATGCGGGGACTGAAGCTTTCTTT. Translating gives CASSQDAGTEAFF.